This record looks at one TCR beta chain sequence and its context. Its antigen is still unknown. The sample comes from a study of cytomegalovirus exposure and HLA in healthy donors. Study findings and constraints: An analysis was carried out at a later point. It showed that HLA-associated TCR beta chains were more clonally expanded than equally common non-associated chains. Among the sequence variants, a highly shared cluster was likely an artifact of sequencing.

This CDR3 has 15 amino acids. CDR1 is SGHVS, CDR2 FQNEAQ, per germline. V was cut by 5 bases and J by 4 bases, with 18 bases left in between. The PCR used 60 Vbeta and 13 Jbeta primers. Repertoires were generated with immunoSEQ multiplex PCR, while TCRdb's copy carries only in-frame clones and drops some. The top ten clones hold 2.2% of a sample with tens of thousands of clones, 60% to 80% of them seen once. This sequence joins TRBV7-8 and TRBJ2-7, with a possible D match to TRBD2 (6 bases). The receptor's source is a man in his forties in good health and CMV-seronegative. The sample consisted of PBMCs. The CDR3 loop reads CASSPRLGDGYEQYF. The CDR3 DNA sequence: TGTGCCAGCAGCCCCCGACTAGGGGATGGGTACGAGCAGTACTTC.